This T cell receptor (beta chain) was found in a study of T cells in Graves' hyperthyroidism and ophthalmopathy. TCR beta CDR3 region amplification was performed from RNA transcripts. The TCR CDR3 first-round RT-PCR relied on the HTBI primer set. TCRdb ran MiXCR on the multiplex PCR reads and lists one entry per CDR3 protein. The sample shows over 500,000 distinct CDR3 sequences, 14% of them seen only once. This clonotype appeared many times. Antigen unknown. Stable hyperthyroidism: no ophthalmopathy progression over 18 months of follow-up. Orbital computed tomography, thyroid ultrasound, serum thyroxine and TRAb, and clinical symptoms together informed the diagnoses. Study results and caveats: The model's output predicted ophthalmopathy at a median of about 5.9 months prior to onset.

The material sequenced was blood. The origin of this receptor is a woman in her 40s with Graves' hyperthyroidism.

Here the CDR3 reads CASSLRRGLAGGNSLPRTDTQYF. The CDR3 DNA reads as TGTGCCAGCAGTTTAAGGAGGGGTCTAGCGGGAGGGAACTCTCTCCCTCGCACAGATACGCAGTATTTT. J is TRBJ2-3 and V is TRBV12-3 or TRBV12-4, with 12 nucleotides matching TRBD2. With V trimmed by 2 bases and J by 1 base, 22 bases remained unmatched. The CDR3 runs to 23 residues.